The 6 T cell receptor beta chains listed next were all sequenced from one sample in a study of tumor and adjacent non-tumor tissue in lung cancer. This sample's RNA came from whole unsorted tissue. This non-tumor lung sample came from over 3 cm beyond the tumor edge. The library came from three nested PCR rounds adapted from ARM-PCR protocols. TCRdb re-called the multiplex PCR reads with MiXCR, one entry per CDR3 protein. The sample records 65,000 to 75,000 distinct CDR3 sequences, more than 75% being singletons. The material sequenced was distant non-tumor lung tissue. The source of these receptors is a man in his sixties with non-small cell lung cancer.

This clonotype was seen once. The CDR3 does not end in the conserved phenylalanine or tryptophan, so this is likely a read error. The chain joins TRBV20-1 to TRBJ2-7, with 9 bases lining up with TRBD2. The CDR3 has 15 amino acids. Germline V gene lookup returns CDR1 DFQATT and CDR2 SNEGSKA (reference sequence). Losses at the gene ends were 1 base for V and 6 bases for J; bases not matched to a gene: 10. CDR3 DNA: TGCAGTGCTAGAGTAACTAGCGGGCTAATGGGCGAGCAGTACTTA. It encodes CSARVTSGLMGEQYL.

As regards this clonotype: The germline gene is not matched at one end of the junction; a read error may be the cause. The J gene is TRBJ2-7, the V gene TRBV11-1; 7 bases fit TRBD2. This CDR3 region has 15 residues. Looked up from germline, CDR1 is SGHAT and CDR2 is FQDESV (reference sequence). CDR3 sequence: CASSPTMLRDYEQYF. In DNA form, the CDR3 reads TGTGCCAGCAGCCCAACCATGTTACGGGACTACGAGCAGTATTTC.

Comments on this clonotype: The junction and the germline gene differ at one end; a read error may be behind it. The chain employs TRBV28 and TRBJ1-5; D unresolved. Germline V CDR1 and CDR2: MDHEN, SYDVKM. This CDR3 region has 14 residues. In DNA form, the CDR3 reads TGTGCCAGCAGATCAAGCGCGAACAATCATCCCCAGCATTTT. Its protein is CASRSSANNHPQHF. Looking up the rest from reference TRBV28 and TRBJ1-5 gives the full variable domain: DVKVTQSSRYLVKRTGEKVFLECVQDMDHENMFWYRQDPGLGLRLIYFSYDVKMKEKGDIPEGYSVSREKKERFSLILESASTNQTSMYLCASRSSANNHPQHFGDGTRLSIL.

With regard to this clonotype: Given the absence of the conserved phenylalanine or tryptophan at the CDR3 end, a read error is likely. No DNA is shown, since the ends of the CDR3 on it are uncertain; the CDR3 is the one TCRdb lists. The rearrangement joins TRBV6-5 to TRBJ2-5. The CDR3 length is 11 residues, termini included. Looked up from germline, CDR1 is MNHEY and CDR2 is SVGAGI. This chain's CDR3 is CASGDTLTRYV.

With respect to this clonotype: A junction end diverges from the germline sequence, so it may reflect a read error. The V call is TRBV14, the J call TRBJ2-7; D gene unclear. The CDR3 loop spans 13 amino acids. Per germline, CDR1 SGHDN and CDR2 FVKESK. In DNA form, the CDR3 reads TGTGTCAGCAGACGGTCAGGTAGCTACGAACAGTACTTC. Its protein is CVSRRSGSYEQYF.

This clonotype was counted between two and nine times. The V and J genes are TRBV7-3 and TRBJ2-3; the D is unclear. CDR1 and CDR2 (germline): SGHTA, FQGTGA. The CDR3 is 12 residues long. V lost 3 bases to trimming and J lost 7 bases, with 8 bases between them. This chain's CDR3 is CASSLGSNTQYF. CDR3 sequence (DNA): TGTGCCAGCAGCTTGGGCAGCAATACGCAGTATTTT.